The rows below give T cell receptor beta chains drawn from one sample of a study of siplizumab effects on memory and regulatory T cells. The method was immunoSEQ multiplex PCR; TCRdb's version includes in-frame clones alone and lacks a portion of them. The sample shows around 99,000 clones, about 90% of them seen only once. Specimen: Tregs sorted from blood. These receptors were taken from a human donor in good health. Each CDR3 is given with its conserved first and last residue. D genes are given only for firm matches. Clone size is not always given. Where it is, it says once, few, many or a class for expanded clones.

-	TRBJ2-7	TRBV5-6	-	CASSSLRQTYEQYF	TGTGCCAGCAGCTCGCTGAGACAAACCTACGAGCAGTACTTC
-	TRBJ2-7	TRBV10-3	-	CAIRPGLRGHEQYF	TGTGCCATCAGGCCGGGGTTAAGGGGCCATGAGCAGTACTTC
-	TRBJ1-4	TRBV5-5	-	CASSLGVAGSNEKLFF	TGTGCCAGCAGCTTGGGGGTGGCGGGGTCTAATGAAAAACTGTTTTTT
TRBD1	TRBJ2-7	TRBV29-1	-	CSVEGMTGAGNEQYF	TGCAGCGTTGAAGGCATGACAGGGGCCGGGAACGAGCAGTACTTC
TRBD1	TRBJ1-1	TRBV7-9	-	CASRPGTGWNTEAFF	TGTGCCAGCAGACCCGGGACAGGTTGGAACACTGAAGCTTTCTTT
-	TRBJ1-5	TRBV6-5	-	CASSLPPLGNQPQHF	TGTGCCAGCAGTCTCCCTCCCTTGGGCAATCAGCCCCAGCATTTT
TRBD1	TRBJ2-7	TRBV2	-	CASGGTGVYEQYF	TGTGCCAGCGGGGGGACAGGGGTCTACGAGCAGTACTTC
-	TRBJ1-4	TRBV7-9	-	CASSPSLGEKLFF	TGTGCCAGCAGCCCGAGCCTCGGGGAAAAACTGTTTTTT
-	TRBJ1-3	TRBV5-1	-	CASSLGGVIYF	TGCGCCAGCAGCTTGGGAGGGGTCATATATTTT
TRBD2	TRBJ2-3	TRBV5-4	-	CASSPGLGLGTSTDTQYF	TGTGCCAGCAGCCCCGGACTAGGTCTGGGAACCTCCACAGATACGCAGTATTTT
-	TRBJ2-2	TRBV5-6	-	CASSFWGDTGELFF	TGTGCCAGCAGCTTTTGGGGGGACACCGGGGAGCTGTTTTTT
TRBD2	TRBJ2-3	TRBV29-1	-	CSVESSGAWDTQYF	TGCAGCGTTGAGTCTAGCGGGGCTTGGGATACGCAGTATTTT
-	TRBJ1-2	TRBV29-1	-	CSVEDLAGLWRYGYTF	TGCAGCGTTGAAGATCTTGCGGGGTTATGGAGGTATGGCTACACCTTC
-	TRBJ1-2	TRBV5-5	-	CASSSYRVDGYTF	TGTGCCAGCAGCTCCTACAGGGTCGATGGCTACACCTTC
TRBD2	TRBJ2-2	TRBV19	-	CASTWGLVGELFF	TGTGCCAGTACCTGGGGACTAGTCGGGGAGCTGTTTTTT
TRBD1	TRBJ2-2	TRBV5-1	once	CASSRGGSYGELFF	TGCGCCAGCAGCCGAGGGGGCAGCTACGGGGAGCTGTTTTTT
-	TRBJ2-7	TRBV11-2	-	CASSLFRDEQYF	TGTGCCAGCAGCTTATTTAGAGACGAGCAGTACTTC
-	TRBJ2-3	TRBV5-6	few	CASSLERVADTQYF	TGTGCCAGCAGCTTGGAACGCGTCGCAGATACGCAGTATTTT
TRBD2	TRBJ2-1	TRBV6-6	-	CASSKLAGVYNEQFF	TGTGCCAGCAGCAAACTAGCGGGAGTCTACAATGAGCAGTTCTTC
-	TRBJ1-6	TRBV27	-	CASRPQLGDSPLHF	TGTGCCAGCCGCCCCCAGCTTGGGGATTCACCCCTCCACTTT
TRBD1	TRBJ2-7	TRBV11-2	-	CASSVQGAMDEQYF	TGTGCCAGCAGCGTACAGGGGGCGATGGACGAGCAGTACTTC
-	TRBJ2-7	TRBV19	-	CASSIDWAYEQYF	TGTGCCAGTAGTATAGATTGGGCCTACGAGCAGTACTTC
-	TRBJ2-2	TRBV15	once	CATSTLDFGELFF	TGTGCCACGAGCACACTGGATTTCGGGGAGCTGTTTTTT
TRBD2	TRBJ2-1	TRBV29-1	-	CSASGLAVNNEQFF	TGCAGCGCCTCGGGACTAGCGGTAAACAATGAGCAGTTCTTC
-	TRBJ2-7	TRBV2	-	CASRPSSLTYEQYF	TGTGCCAGCAGGCCCAGCAGCCTTACCTACGAGCAGTACTTC
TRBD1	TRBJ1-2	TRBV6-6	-	CASSYPGTGRIYGYTF	TGTGCCAGCAGTTACCCCGGGACAGGGAGGATCTATGGCTACACCTTC
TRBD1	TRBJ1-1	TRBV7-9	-	CASSPQGTEAFF	TGTGCCAGCAGCCCACAGGGGACTGAAGCTTTCTTT
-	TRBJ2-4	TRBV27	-	CASRGASGPKNIQYF	TGTGCCAGCCGAGGAGCTTCGGGTCCCAAAAACATTCAGTACTTC
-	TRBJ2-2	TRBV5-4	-	CASSLPGANTGELFF	TGTGCCAGCAGCTTGCCGGGGGCGAACACCGGGGAGCTGTTTTTT
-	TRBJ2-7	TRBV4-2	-	CASSQPGRTEQYF	TGTGCCAGCAGCCAACCAGGACGGACCGAGCAGTACTTC
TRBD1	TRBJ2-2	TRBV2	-	CAGRDRGGTGELFF	TGTGCCGGCCGGGACAGGGGAGGGACCGGGGAGCTGTTTTTT
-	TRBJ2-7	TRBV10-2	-	CASSDKQGGTYEQYF	TGCGCCAGCAGTGATAAACAGGGCGGTACCTACGAGCAGTACTTC
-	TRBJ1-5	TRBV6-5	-	CASSQDARTPQHF	TGTGCCAGCAGTCAGGACGCCAGAACGCCCCAGCATTTT
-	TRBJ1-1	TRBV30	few	CAWSRQAEAFF	TGTGCCTGGAGCCGACAGGCTGAAGCTTTCTTT
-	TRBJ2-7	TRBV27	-	CASSRSNYRYEQYF	TGTGCCAGCAGCCGGAGTAATTATCGTTACGAGCAGTACTTC
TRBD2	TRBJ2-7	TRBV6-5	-	CASTGTGGYEQYF	TGTGCCAGCACCGGGACGGGAGGCTACGAGCAGTACTTC
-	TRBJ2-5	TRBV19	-	CASSLPGRGFQYF	TGTGCCAGTAGTCTCCCAGGACGGGGGTTCCAGTACTTC
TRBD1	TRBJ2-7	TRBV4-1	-	CASSQAGQGSYEQYF	TGCGCCAGCAGCCAAGCTGGACAGGGATCCTACGAGCAGTACTTC
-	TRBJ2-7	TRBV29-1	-	CSPVPNRDTNFEEQYF	TGCAGCCCCGTCCCCAACCGGGACACTAACTTCGAGGAGCAGTACTTC
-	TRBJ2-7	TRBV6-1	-	CASIRAYEQYF	TGTGCCAGCATTAGGGCCTACGAGCAGTACTTC
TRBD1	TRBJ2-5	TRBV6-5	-	CASSYPGQGGETQYF	TGTGCCAGCAGTTACCCGGGACAGGGAGGAGAGACCCAGTACTTC
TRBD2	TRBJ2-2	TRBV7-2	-	CASSLSGIPTGELFF	TGTGCCAGCAGCTTAAGCGGGATCCCCACTGGGGAGCTGTTTTTT
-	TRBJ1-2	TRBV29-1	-	CSASLSYGYTF	TGCAGCGCTTCCCTTAGCTATGGCTACACCTTC
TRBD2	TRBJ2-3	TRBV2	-	CASSEIEAGQSTDTQYF	TGTGCCAGCAGTGAAATCGAAGCGGGGCAAAGCACAGATACGCAGTATTTT
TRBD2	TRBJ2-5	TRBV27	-	CASRRLAVRTETQYF	TGTGCCAGCAGACGACTAGCTGTTCGGACGGAGACCCAGTACTTC
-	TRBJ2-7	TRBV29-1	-	CSVDLNYEQYF	TGCAGCGTTGACCTTAACTACGAGCAGTACTTC
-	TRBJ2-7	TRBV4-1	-	CASSQVRWSLEQYF	TGCGCCAGCAGCCAAGTGAGGTGGTCCCTCGAGCAGTACTTC